What follows are 32 T cell receptor beta chains derived from one specimen sequenced in a study of CD8 T cells in Susac syndrome. Reverse transcription of roughly 0.5 to 1 ug RNA was performed with random hexamers. TCRdb passed the immunoSEQ multiplex PCR reads through MiXCR, listing each CDR3 protein once. The sample carries 300,000 to 350,000 distinct CDR3 sequences, just over 90% recorded once. The source material was CD4+ T cells from PBMCs. The receptors originated from a human donor with multiple sclerosis.

The V call is TRBV5-1, the J call TRBJ1-1; no clear D. Germline-derived CDR1 and CDR2 are SGHRS and YFSETQ. The V gene lost 4 bases and the J gene lost 1 base, with 14 bases spanning the gap. The CDR3 runs to 15 residues. The CDR3 nucleotides read TGCGCCAGCAGCCGAGTCGGGCTGAGGAACACTGAAGCTTTCTTT. Amino acids: CASSRVGLRNTEAFF.

This chain uses TRBV4-3 with TRBJ2-5; 7 bases are a match to TRBD1. The junction had 6 bases not matched to a gene; V was cut back by 1 base and J by 1 base. CDR1 is LGHNA, CDR2 YSLEER, per germline. This CDR3 has 16 residues. Here the CDR3 reads CASSQGQGDSQETQYF. The CDR3 DNA follows: TGCGCCAGCAGCCAAGGCCAAGGGGACAGCCAAGAGACCCAGTACTTC.

J is TRBJ2-5 and V is TRBV10-3, with D perhaps matching TRBD1 (6 bases). Trimming cost V 3 bases and J 2 bases, with 13 bases left between them. The CDR3 is 15 residues long. The germline gives CDR1 ENHRY, CDR2 SYGVKD. The CDR3: CAISEPMTGQETQYF. The CDR3 DNA reads as TGTGCCATCAGTGAACCGATGACAGGACAAGAGACCCAGTACTTC.

The chain couples TRBV30 to TRBJ2-1; TRBD2 matches at 11 bases. The CDR3 contains 14 residues. Losses at the gene ends were 4 bases for V and 7 bases for J; bases not matched to a gene: 6. The V gene's germline CDR1 is GTSNPN and CDR2 SVGIG (reference sequence). DNA for the CDR3: TGTGCCTGGAAAACTAGCGGGAGTACGAATGAGCAGTTCTTC. It codes for CAWKTSGSTNEQFF.

J is TRBJ2-5 and V is TRBV29-1; possibly TRBD1 or TRBD2 for D (5 bases each). Germline lookup yields CDR1 SQVTM and CDR2 ANQGSEA. V shed 4 bases and J shed 5 bases, with 14 bases lying between them. This CDR3 has 13 residues. The CDR3 spells CSVASRVAETQYF. Here the CDR3 DNA reads TGCAGCGTTGCTAGCAGGGTTGCGGAGACCCAGTACTTC.

The V and J genes are TRBV6-2 or TRBV6-3 and TRBJ2-2; D remains ambiguous. The V gene's germline CDR1 is MNHEY and CDR2 SVGEGT. The CDR3 runs to 13 residues. V lost 7 bases to trimming and J lost 4 bases, with 10 bases between them. The CDR3 loop is CASTDHSTGELFF. CDR3 DNA sequence: TGTGCCAGCACCGATCACAGCACCGGGGAGCTGTTTTTT.

This chain links TRBV12-3 or TRBV12-4 with TRBJ1-5, with D unclear. V was cut by 4 bases and J by 1 base, with 14 bases left in between. This CDR3 is built from 16 residues. As DNA, the CDR3 is TGTGCCAGCAGTTATGGAGTCAGTCCCAGCAATCAGCCCCAGCATTTT. Encoded protein: CASSYGVSPSNQPQHF.

The chain uses TRBV29-1 and TRBJ1-1; maybe TRBD1 (5 bases). The CDR3 runs 14 residues. Germline assignment: CDR1 SQVTM and CDR2 ANQGSEA. Trimming cost V 7 bases and J 5 bases, with 20 bases left between them. This CDR3 reads CSAGSLQGRTEAFF. CDR3 coding DNA: TGCAGCGCTGGAAGTCTCCAGGGTAGAACTGAAGCTTTCTTT.

This chain uses TRBV5-5 with TRBJ2-1; D may be TRBD1 (5 bases). The length of the CDR3 is 14 residues. Per the germline V gene, CDR1 is SGHKS and CDR2 is YYEKEE (reference sequence). V gave up 5 bases and J gave up 4 bases, with 13 bases separating them. The CDR3, as DNA: TGTGCCAGCAGACGTCCTGGGGCTTACAATGAGCAGTTCTTC. It translates to CASRRPGAYNEQFF.

The gene calls are TRBV7-9 and TRBJ2-1; possibly TRBD2 for D (6 bases). Germline V gives CDR1 SEHNR, CDR2 FQNEAQ (reference sequence). Trimming shortened V by 0 bases and J by 6 bases, and 9 bases separated the two germline ends. This CDR3 comprises 14 residues. The CDR3 DNA is TGTGCCAGCAGCTTAGCGTGGCGGGGCAATGAGCAGTTCTTC. Protein: CASSLAWRGNEQFF.

The chain uses TRBV14 and TRBJ1-5; D possibly corresponds to TRBD1 (5 bases). Germline V CDR1 and CDR2: SGHDN, FVKESK. The CDR3 loop spans 18 amino acids. Trimming took 0 bases from V and 6 from J, leaving 21 bases between them. The CDR3 sequence is CASSQDGRQPRRRQPQHF. The CDR3 nucleotides are TGTGCCAGCAGCCAAGATGGGCGACAGCCCAGAAGGCGTCAGCCCCAGCATTTT. The whole variable domain, filled in from reference TRBV14 and TRBJ1-5, reads EAGVTQFPSHSVIEKGQTVTLRCDPISGHDNLYWYRRVMGKEIKFLLHFVKESKQDESGMPNNRFLAERTGGTYSTLKVQPAELEDSGVYFCASSQDGRQPRRRQPQHFGDGTRLSIL.

The chain uses TRBV19 and TRBJ2-5; D is possibly TRBD1 or TRBD2 (5 bases each). Per germline, CDR1 LNHDA and CDR2 SQIVND (reference sequence). This CDR3 has 12 amino acids. Trimming left V 10 bases short and J 2 bases short, with 11 bases between. CDR3 in amino acids: CATGRPQETQYF. In nucleotides, the CDR3 is TGTGCCACGGGACGCCCGCAAGAGACCCAGTACTTC. The entire variable domain, with the rest obtained from reference TRBV19 and TRBJ2-5, is as follows: DGGITQSPKYLFRKEGQNVTLSCEQNLNHDAMYWYRQDPGQGLRLIYYSQIVNDFQKGDIAEGYSVSREKKESFPLTVTSAQKNPTAFYLCATGRPQETQYFGPGTRLLVL.

This chain connects TRBV5-1 to TRBJ2-3; 13 bases line up with TRBD2. Germline-derived CDR1 and CDR2 are SGHRS and YFSETQ. The trim removed 4 bases at V and 6 bases at J, leaving 11 bases unmatched. The CDR3 extends over 17 amino acids. The CDR3 bases are TGCGCCAGCAGCGGTGGACTAGCGGGAGCCGGGAGGGATACGCAGTATTTT. Translating gives CASSGGLAGAGRDTQYF. The whole variable domain, filled in from reference TRBV5-1 and TRBJ2-3, reads KAGVTQTPRYLIKTRGQQVTLSCSPISGHRSVSWYQQTPGQGLQFLFEYFSETQRNKGNFPGRFSGRQFSNSRSEMNVSTLELGDSALYLCASSGGLAGAGRDTQYFGPGTRLTVL.

The chain has TRBV6-5 and TRBJ1-6; D is unresolved. CDR1 and CDR2 from the germline V gene are MNHEY and SVGAGI. The CDR3 consists of 14 residues. With 2 bases removed from V and 9 bases from J, the gap between germline ends came to 11 bases. The CDR3 spells CASSYRVRFSPLHF. CDR3 DNA sequence: TGTGCCAGCAGTTACAGGGTTAGATTTTCACCCCTCCACTTT.

This sequence joins TRBV3-1 and TRBJ2-3; 8 nucleotides match TRBD1. Germline trimming cut 4 bases from V and 0 bases from J; bases unmatched to any gene: 3. CDR3 length: 15 amino acids. The V gene's germline CDR1 is LGHDT and CDR2 YNNKEL (reference sequence). CDR3 nucleotide sequence: TGTGCCAGCAGCCTAAGGACAGGGAGCACAGATACGCAGTATTTT. This gives the protein CASSLRTGSTDTQYF.

CDR3 sequence reads: CSARSGASYNEQFF. As DNA, the CDR3 is TGCAGTGCGAGATCAGGGGCCTCCTACAATGAGCAGTTCTTC. The rearrangement joins TRBV20-1 to TRBJ2-1; the D gene is possibly TRBD1 (6 bases). V was pared by 6 bases and J by 0 bases, with 12 bases between. Germline V gene lookup returns CDR1 DFQATT and CDR2 SNEGSKA (reference sequence). The CDR3 is 14 residues long.

This chain uses TRBV5-1 with TRBJ1-2; D is unclear. CDR3 length: 17 residues. V was shortened by 4 bases and J by 4 bases, with 23 bases between the two germline ends. CDR1 is SGHRS, CDR2 YFSETQ, per germline. The CDR3 here is CASSAAGDSSGLYGYTF. The CDR3 DNA reads TGCGCCAGCAGCGCCGCCGGGGATTCCTCAGGACTCTATGGCTACACCTTC.

The rearrangement uses TRBV6-1 and TRBJ2-2; 12 positions agree with TRBD2. After removal of 6 bases from V and 5 bases from J, the junction contained 13 bases not matched to a gene. Per the germline V gene, CDR1 is MNHNS and CDR2 is SASEGT. This CDR3 contains 18 residues. The CDR3 region is CASRWLAGGPLETGELFF. The CDR3 nucleotides are TGTGCCAGCAGGTGGCTAGCGGGAGGGCCACTCGAGACCGGGGAGCTGTTTTTT.

This sequence joins TRBV18 and TRBJ1-6; D is possibly TRBD1 (5 bases). This CDR3 comprises 14 residues. Trimming removed 3 bases from V and 6 bases from J, with 9 bases in between. CDR1 is KGHSH and CDR2 is LQKENI in the germline V gene. In DNA, the CDR3 is TGTGCCAGCTCACCGGAACAGGCTAATTCACCCCTCCACTTT. This gives the protein CASSPEQANSPLHF.

The chain links TRBV5-4 to TRBJ2-1; D might be TRBD1 (7 bases). Germline loops: CDR1 SGHNT, CDR2 YYREEE (reference sequence). CDR3 length: 14 amino acids. V lost 4 bases, J lost 10 bases, and 18 bases lay in between. For the CDR3, the DNA is TGTGCCAGCAGCGCGGGACAGACAAAGGGGGAGCAGTTCTTC. Protein: CASSAGQTKGEQFF.

The gene calls are TRBV25-1 and TRBJ1-1; TRBD1 is a possible D gene (5 bases). This CDR3 contains 13 residues. V lost 8 bases to trimming and J lost 4 bases, with 14 bases between them. The germline V gene has CDR1 MGHDK and CDR2 SYGVNS. The CDR3 spells CASRKEGVTEAFF. CDR3 sequence (DNA): TGTGCCAGCCGCAAAGAAGGGGTCACTGAAGCTTTCTTT.

This chain's CDR3 is CSVKETSGTEAFF. CDR3 nucleotide sequence: TGCAGCGTTAAGGAAACTTCGGGGACTGAAGCTTTCTTT. V gene TRBV29-1 combines with J gene TRBJ1-1; unclear D gene. The germline V and J ends were trimmed by 5 bases and 5 bases, with 15 bases remaining between them. CDR3 length equals 13 residues. CDR1 is SQVTM, CDR2 ANQGSEA, per germline. The entire variable domain, with the rest obtained from reference TRBV29-1 and TRBJ1-1, is as follows: SAVISQKPSRDICQRGTSLTIQCQVDSQVTMMFWYRQQPGQSLTLIATANQGSEATYESGFVIDKFPISRPNLTFSTLTVSNMSPEDSSIYLCSVKETSGTEAFFGQGTRLTVV.

This clonotype was seen once. The V and J genes are TRBV20-1 and TRBJ1-2, with D unclear. The length of the CDR3 is 13 residues. Germline V gene data show CDR1 as DFQATT and CDR2 as SNEGSKA (reference sequence). The ends were cut back, 0 bases at V and 5 bases at J, with 10 bases in the middle. The CDR3 DNA sequence: TGCAGTGCTAGAGATACGTCACCGTATGGCTACACCTTC. It is translated as CSARDTSPYGYTF.

The chain couples TRBV7-8 to TRBJ2-1; D possibly corresponds to TRBD2 (6 bases). The V and J ends lost 6 bases and 5 bases respectively, with 11 bases between them. The CDR3 consists of 13 residues. The germline gives CDR1 SGHVS, CDR2 FQNEAQ. Here the CDR3 reads CASRAGPNNEQFF. The CDR3 DNA is TGTGCCAGCAGGGCGGGACCCAACAATGAGCAGTTCTTC. Complete variable domain (other parts from reference TRBV7-8 and TRBJ2-1): GAGVSQSPRYKVAKRGQDVALRCDPISGHVSLFWYQQALGQGPEFLTYFQNEAQLDKSGLPSDRFFAERPEGSVSTLKIQRTQQEDSAVYLCASRAGPNNEQFFGPGTRLTVL.

V usage is TRBV6-6 and J usage is TRBJ2-1, with TRBD2 matching 13 bases. Germline loops: CDR1 MNHNY, CDR2 SVGAGI (reference sequence). The CDR3 runs to 15 residues. The V gene end was trimmed by 6 bases and the J gene end by 5 bases; junction bases not matched to a gene: 4. The CDR3 sequence: CASRETSGGDNEQFF. The CDR3 coding sequence is TGTGCCAGCAGGGAAACTAGCGGGGGGGACAATGAGCAGTTCTTC.

This chain uses TRBV30 with TRBJ1-5; D uncertain. The CDR3 consists of 13 residues. V was pared by 0 bases and J by 5 bases, with 8 bases between. The germline V gene has CDR1 GTSNPN and CDR2 SVGIG (reference sequence). This CDR3 reads CAWSVRVDQPQHF. In DNA, the CDR3 is TGTGCCTGGAGTGTACGGGTGGATCAGCCCCAGCATTTT.

The gene calls are TRBV6-1 and TRBJ2-5; TRBD1 matches 10 bases. There are 15 residues in the CDR3. V dropped 2 bases and J dropped 5; count of bases not matched to a gene: 5. The germline V gene encodes CDR1 MNHNS and CDR2 SASEGT. This CDR3 reads CASSERTGGQETQYF. As DNA, the CDR3 is TGTGCCAGCAGTGAAAGGACAGGGGGGCAGGAGACCCAGTACTTC.

The J gene is TRBJ2-5, the V gene TRBV7-2; tentative D call: TRBD1 (5 bases). This CDR3 comprises 14 residues. The V end lost 3 bases, the J end lost 2 bases, and 10 bases lay between the germline ends. CDR1 is SGHTA and CDR2 is FQGNSA in the germline V gene. In DNA form, the CDR3 reads TGTGCCAGCAGCTTGGGAAACAGGCAAGAGACCCAGTACTTC. This encodes CASSLGNRQETQYF.

The chain is built from TRBV20-1 and TRBJ1-5, with a weak D call TRBD1 (6 bases). The V gene's germline CDR1 is DFQATT and CDR2 SNEGSKA (reference sequence). The CDR3 extends over 13 amino acids. Trimming shortened V by 6 bases and J by 6 bases, and 15 bases separated the two germline ends. The CDR3 DNA reads as TGCAGTGCCACGAGGGGGGCTCCTCAGCCCCAGCATTTT. Encoded protein: CSATRGAPQPQHF.

The V call is TRBV29-1, the J call TRBJ1-1; D possibly corresponds to TRBD1 (5 bases). Germline V gives CDR1 SQVTM, CDR2 ANQGSEA. CDR3 length: 15 residues. The ends were cut back, 6 bases at V and 4 bases at J, with 21 bases in the middle. The DNA of the CDR3 is TGCAGCGTCTCAATGTTGCAGGGCTTGGGCACTGAAGCTTTCTTT. Translating gives CSVSMLQGLGTEAFF. Together with reference TRBV29-1 and TRBJ1-1, the CDR3 gives the full variable domain: SAVISQKPSRDICQRGTSLTIQCQVDSQVTMMFWYRQQPGQSLTLIATANQGSEATYESGFVIDKFPISRPNLTFSTLTVSNMSPEDSSIYLCSVSMLQGLGTEAFFGQGTRLTVV.

The chain is built from TRBV9 and TRBJ2-2; D assignment may be TRBD1 or TRBD2 (5 bases each). CDR3 size: 15 residues. CDR1 is SGDLS and CDR2 is YYNGEE in the germline V gene. V was trimmed by 0 bases and J by 4 bases, leaving 10 bases between them. CDR3 coding DNA: TGTGCCAGCAGCGTAGAGGGACGCCCCACCGGGGAGCTGTTTTTT. The encoded protein is CASSVEGRPTGELFF.

The chain employs TRBV19 and TRBJ1-2; 7 nucleotides match TRBD1. V gave up 7 bases and J gave up 0 bases; unmatched junction bases: 5. CDR3 length equals 14 residues. In germline, CDR1 is LNHDA, CDR2 SQIVND (reference sequence). CDR3 residues: CASTRDRTNYGYTF. CDR3 bases: TGTGCCAGTACGCGGGACAGAACTAACTATGGCTACACCTTC.